The following is a T cell receptor beta chain sequence with its context. The antigen it binds to is not known. This could be a read error, since a much larger clone is one nucleotide away. V ends up 6 bases short and J 10 bases short, with an unmatched junction base count of 18. CDR1 and CDR2, looked up from the germline V gene, are KGHSH and LQKENI. The CDR3 starts with the cysteine, ends with the phenylalanine, and has 16 residues. Kept here is only the CDR3 DNA, which spans 48 bases and is read in frame from base 1. This sample was included in a study of T cells in Graves' hyperthyroidism and ophthalmopathy (dated 2019 in TCRdb). Notes on the research overall: Peripheral blood samples were taken at the time of initial diagnosis, prior to any treatment. To identify distinguishing TCR V-J signatures, a discovery cohort of around 98 patients was used, comprising 40 to 45 with Graves' ophthalmopathy and some 57 with stable Graves' hyperthyroidism. Prospective prediction of ophthalmopathy was tested in an independent validation cohort of 18 to 20 hyperthyroidism patients and 17 patients who later progressed to ophthalmopathy. For training and testing, the 100 patients in the discovery cohort were randomly divided in a 7:3 ratio. Thyroid tissue and blood T-cell repertoires from six Graves' hyperthyroidism patients were also compared in the study. Once sampling was done, hyperthyroidism patients were given methimazole at a starting dose of 30 mg daily, whereas ophthalmopathy patients were given high-dose intravenous methylprednisolone. The paper reports TCR Vbeta CDR3 sequencing of approximately 130 peripheral blood samples: 43 ophthalmopathy, about 75 hyperthyroidism and approximately 17 progressor patients.

Graves' hyperthyroidism was defined as stable when no progression to ophthalmopathy occurred over 18 months of follow-up. Hyperthyroidism patients were aged 18 to 65 years and newly diagnosed, with disease duration of less than 2 months. Any patient with an uncontrolled infection, another autoimmune disease, pregnancy or lactation was excluded. Diagnoses were established on the basis of clinical symptoms, serum thyroxine and TRAb, thyroid ultrasound, and orbital computed tomography. Ficoll-Paque density gradient centrifugation was used to isolate PBMCs from under 11 ml of fresh peripheral blood. Trizol reagent was used to extract total RNA, and RNA quality was then checked on an Agilent 2100 Bioanalyzer. Summary of the overall study and its limitations: No statistical method was used to fix the sample size in advance, and group allocation was not hidden from the investigators. Ophthalmopathy was separated from stable hyperthyroidism by a 13 V-J signature model, with over 85% sensitivity and about 81% specificity obtained in cross-validation and 80%/75% obtained in testing. Most expanded thyroid clonotypes (frequency above 0.001) were also found in blood, which suggests that blood repertoires may mirror thyroid immune responses. During validation, the model predicted progression to ophthalmopathy a median of about 6.3 months ahead of onset, with roughly 65% sensitivity and almost 75% specificity.

The TCR beta CDR3 regions were amplified from RNA transcripts. The TCR CDR3 was subjected to a first round of RT-PCR using the HTBI primer set and the Qiagen OneStep RT-PCR kit. Libraries were constructed in a second round of multiplex PCR, after which size selection and purification were performed. Libraries were sequenced paired-end with 100 bp reads on an Illumina HiSeq2000. The paper's data handling went like this. SOAPnuke was used to process the raw data, with reads discarded if the reads contained adapters or uncalled bases, had a mean Phred below 15, or lacked an exact constant-primer or identifier match. COPE v1.2.5 was used to merge high-quality paired reads, and clonotypes were defined as unique nucleotide sequences. MiTCR v1.1 was used to align the clonotypes against IMGT TRBV, TRBD and TRBJ reference segments. The analysis included only V-J combinations with a frequency above 0.0001, which together covered 99% to 99.2% of the repertoires. The TCS score was defined as the ratio of F50 (clonal expansion) to E x V (chaos), calculated using BLOSUM62-based TCRdist between CDR3 peptides within each V-J. Welch's t-statistics and random forest reduced 500 to 550 V-J features to roughly 13, which were used in a naive Bayes classifier (R e1071). Starting from the raw public reads, TCRdb applied fastp trimming at Q25, assembled clones with MiXCR and retained in-frame beta chains. For every CDR3 protein sequence, its rows merge into one entry that carries the most common genes and DNA. These V and J calls rely on TCRdb rather than the paper's analysis. The sample has under 350,000 distinct CDR3 sequences on record, around 20% of them singletons. The biggest ten clones account for 50% to 65% of the sample.

Input material: blood. The TCR sequence derives from a woman in her fifties or sixties with Graves' hyperthyroidism. The chain links TRBV18 with TRBJ2-1, and 7 junction bases match TRBD1. The DNA reads TGTGCCAGCTCCCAAACTCAAACCAACAGGGGAATAGAGCAGTTCTTC. This is translated as CASSQTQTNRGIEQFF.